The 4 T cell receptor beta chains listed next were all sequenced from one sample in a study of a mutant IDH1 vaccine in newly diagnosed glioma. As to time point: week 5, during vaccination. Every single dose of the vaccine, 300 ug of mutant IDH1 20-mer peptide, came with topical imiquimod. Sequenced by immunoSEQ multiplex PCR; TCRdb stores in-frame clones only, minus some. The data hold tens of thousands of clones, with 90% to 95% observed a single time. These TCRs' antigens remain unknown. The sequences come from PBMCs, collected from a glioma patient whose treatment included an IDH1 peptide vaccine. These receptors were obtained from a woman in her fifties or sixties with glioma.

The CDR3 sequence: CASSLYPATNEKLFF. The CDR3 bases are TGTGCCAGCAGTTTATATCCAGCAACTAATGAAAAACTGTTTTTT. The chain employs TRBV27 and TRBJ1-4; no clear D. The CDR3 runs 15 residues. Germline V gene lookup returns CDR1 MNHEY and CDR2 SMNVEV (reference sequence). Trimming removed 1 base at V and 0 bases at J, with 6 bases between. The full variable domain, its missing parts supplied by reference TRBV27 and TRBJ1-4, is EAQVTQNPRYLITVTGKKLTVTCSQNMNHEYMSWYRQDPGLGLRQIYYSMNVEVTDKGDVPEGYKVSRKEKRNFPLILESPSPNQTSLYFCASSLYPATNEKLFFGSGTQLSVL.

V usage is TRBV10-2 and J usage is TRBJ2-7; D is uncertain. With 6 bases removed from V and 0 bases from J, the gap between germline ends came to 9 bases. The CDR3 is 13 residues long. CDR1 is WSHSY, CDR2 SAAADI, per germline. Written as DNA, the CDR3 is TGCGCCAGCAGGGAGACAAGCTCCTACGAGCAGTACTTC. This gives the protein CASRETSSYEQYF.

This clone was seen only once. The gene calls are TRBV6-1 and TRBJ1-1; perhaps TRBD1 as D (5 bases). Germline loops: CDR1 MNHNS, CDR2 SASEGT. This CDR3 is built from 15 residues. Trimming removed 5 bases from V and 0 bases from J, with 13 bases in between. In nucleotides, the CDR3 is TGTGCCAGCAGTCCAGTGGGGGGAGTGAACACTGAAGCTTTCTTT. It yields the protein CASSPVGGVNTEAFF.

The chain is built from TRBV21-1 and TRBJ2-5. TRBV21-1 is listed as a pseudogene. This CDR3 is built from 11 residues. The CDR3 DNA is TGTGCCTTCCGGCCAGTTGTGACCCAGTACTTC. Protein sequence: CAFRPVVTQYF.